This passage covers 5 T cell receptor beta chains from one sample sequenced in a study of T-cell reconstitution after alpha-beta-depleted transplantation in children. Unique molecular identifiers were used in preparing the TCRbeta library. TCRdb ran MiXCR on the PCR reads and lists one entry per CDR3 protein. The sample records a few hundred thousand distinct CDR3 sequences, about a tenth being singletons. Material: PBMCs from the stem cell graft donor, obtained from the stem cell graft. All receptors derive from a human donor who donated a stem cell graft to a child with acute lymphoblastic leukemia.

This clonotype was counted only a few times. The chain carries TRBV20-1 and TRBJ2-3; 9 nucleotides line up with TRBD2. Germline-derived CDR1 and CDR2 are DFQATT and SNEGSKA (reference sequence). CDR3 length: 16 residues. Losses at the gene ends were 0 bases for V and 7 bases for J; bases not matched to a gene: 11. The CDR3 reads CSARDLRLAGRYTQYF. CDR3 DNA: TGCAGTGCTAGAGATCTCCGGCTAGCGGGAAGGTATACGCAGTATTTT.

This chain connects TRBV10-3 to TRBJ1-1, with D perhaps matching TRBD1 (5 bases). This CDR3 spans 15 amino acids. Trimming cost V 2 bases and J 2 bases, with 12 bases left between them. The germline CDR1 and CDR2 sequences are ENHRY and SYGVKD. For the CDR3, the DNA is TGTGCCATCAGTGAGAGAAGTGGGGGAAACACTGAAGCTTTCTTT. Amino acid sequence: CAISERSGGNTEAFF.

Concerning this clonotype itself: At one boundary the junction diverges from the germline segment, which might be a read error. The chain combines TRBV5-1 with TRBJ2-1; 11 positions match TRBD2. Germline CDR1 reads SGHRS; CDR2 reads YFSETQ. CDR3 size: 15 residues. The CDR3 loop is CAGSSTSGTWDEQFF. Written as DNA, the CDR3 is TGCGCCGGCAGCTCGACTAGCGGGACCTGGGATGAGCAGTTCTTC.

In this sample, this clonotype turned up many times. The CDR3 bases are TGTGCCAGCAGTCCGGACCTCTATGGCTACACCTTC. Amino acid sequence: CASSPDLYGYTF. The chain links TRBV12-3 or TRBV12-4 to TRBJ1-2; D unresolved. CDR3 length: 12 residues. V was pared by 5 bases and J by 4 bases, with 8 bases between.

The table lists this clonotype with a few counts. V and J are TRBV7-9 and TRBJ2-7, with unresolved D. Trimming left V 4 bases short and J 6 bases short, with 10 bases between. This CDR3 is built from 12 residues. Germline assignment: CDR1 SEHNR and CDR2 FQNEAQ (reference sequence). CDR3 region: CASSSGRPEQYF. For the CDR3, the DNA is TGTGCCAGCAGCTCCGGTAGGCCCGAGCAGTACTTC.